The clone carrying this T cell receptor (beta chain) was picked up one time. The CDR3 is 14 residues long. V lost 4 bases to trimming and J lost 14 bases, with 23 bases between them. The germline CDR1 and CDR2 sequences are DFQATT and SNEGSKA (reference sequence). The data were taken from a study of blood T cells in healthy people across ages. Combining a sample-barcoded 5' primer with a J-beta primer mix, a second PCR ran for about 7 to 12 cycles. Each CDR3 protein gets one entry after TCRdb re-called the 5' RACE reads with MiXCR. The sample includes about 1.8 million distinct CDR3 sequences, 49% of them seen just once.

The sample taken for sequencing was blood. The sequence was obtained from a woman in her forties in good health. The chain couples TRBV20-1 to TRBJ1-4; D gene ambiguous. The CDR3 protein is CSATPASNTEQLFF. DNA of the CDR3: TGCAGTGCTACCCCGGCCTCCAACACAGAACAGCTGTTTTTT.